This TCR beta chain appears in the sequencing data of a study of CD8 T cells in Susac syndrome. The germline V gene has CDR1 SGHNT and CDR2 YYREEE (reference sequence). The CDR3 runs to 13 residues. Trimming took off 6 bases at V and 8 bases at J, with 15 bases between the two ends. In blood CD8+ and CD4+ T cells, TCR beta underwent sequencing. Those who served as multiple sclerosis controls were treatment-naive patients with stable or active relapsing-remitting disease. The CD8+ and CD4+ T cells were isolated magnetically using a negative isolation approach, whereas the TEMRA cells were enriched by FACS. RNA in amounts of roughly 0.45 to 1 ug was reverse transcribed with random hexamers. Multiplex PCR with immunoSEQ amplified the TCR beta CDR3 across 54 Vbeta and 13 Jbeta. TCRdb called the immunoSEQ multiplex PCR reads again in MiXCR, with one record for every CDR3 protein. The data show 200,000 or so distinct CDR3 sequences, roughly 95% seen once.

This receptor was obtained from a human donor with multiple sclerosis. This chain links TRBV5-4 with TRBJ2-1; the D gene is possibly TRBD2 (6 bases). Material: CD4+ T cells from PBMCs. Here the CDR3 reads CASTLSGSDEQFF. For the CDR3, the DNA is TGTGCCAGCACCCTCTCCGGGAGCGATGAGCAGTTCTTC.